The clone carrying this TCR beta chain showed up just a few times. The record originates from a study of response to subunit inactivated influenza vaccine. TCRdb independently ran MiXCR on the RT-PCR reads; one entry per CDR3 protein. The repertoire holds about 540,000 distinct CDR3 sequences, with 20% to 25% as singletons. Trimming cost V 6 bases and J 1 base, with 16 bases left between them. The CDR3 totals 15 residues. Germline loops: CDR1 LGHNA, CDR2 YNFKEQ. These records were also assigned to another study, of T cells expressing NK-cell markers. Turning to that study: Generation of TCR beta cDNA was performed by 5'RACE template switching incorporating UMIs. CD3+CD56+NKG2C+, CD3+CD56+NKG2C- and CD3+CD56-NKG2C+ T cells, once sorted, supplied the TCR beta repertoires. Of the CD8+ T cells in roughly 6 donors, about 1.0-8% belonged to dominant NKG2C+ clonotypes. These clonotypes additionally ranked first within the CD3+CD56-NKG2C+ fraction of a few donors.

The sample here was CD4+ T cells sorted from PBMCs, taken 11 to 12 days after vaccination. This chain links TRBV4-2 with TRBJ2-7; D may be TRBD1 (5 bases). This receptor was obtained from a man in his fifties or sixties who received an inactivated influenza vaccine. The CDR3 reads CASRRAGSISYEQYF. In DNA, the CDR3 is TGTGCCAGCAGGAGAGCAGGGTCTATTTCCTACGAGCAGTACTTC.